Shown below are 29 T cell receptor beta chains from a single sample sequenced in a study of T cell repertoires in cytomegalovirus infection (dated by TCRdb to about 2019). Sequencer: Illumina HiSeq 1500. TCRdb trimmed the raw reads at Q25, called clones with MiXCR and kept productive beta chains. Duplicate CDR3 protein sequences are folded into a single record with the most common DNA and genes. The sample table lists 500,000 to 600,000 distinct CDR3 sequences, 16% of them with a count of one. The leading ten clones occupy about 24% of the sample. What was sequenced was CD8+ T cells from PBMCs. The receptors originated from a human donor in good health (CMV status not recorded). Some clones in this sample may be carry-over from other donors' samples.

The sample holds many counts of this clonotype. The rearrangement uses TRBV7-8 and TRBJ2-7; 11 bases align to TRBD2. CDR1 and CDR2 from the germline V gene are SGHVS and FQNEAQ. V trimming: 8 bases; J trimming: 6 bases; junction bases outside the gene matches: 12. The CDR3 spans 15 residues. The CDR3 bases are TGTGCCAGCGGCCAACTAGCGGGAGAAGTGCGCGAGCAGTACTTC. Protein product: CASGQLAGEVREQYF.

This clonotype has a count of ten or more. The V gene is TRBV7-7, the J gene TRBJ2-5; D gene unclear. The CDR3 contains 13 residues. Germline V gene sequence: CDR1 SSHAT, CDR2 FNYEAQ (reference sequence). Trimming left V 5 bases short and J 5 bases short, with 12 bases between. CDR3 region: CASSASMTETQYF. The CDR3 coding sequence is TGTGCCAGCAGCGCGTCGATGACGGAGACCCAGTACTTC.

This clonotype was observed at least ten times. J is TRBJ2-1 and V is TRBV28; the match to TRBD1 covers 7 bases. From germline, CDR1 is MDHEN and CDR2 SYDVKM. After removal of 6 bases from V and 0 bases from J, the junction contained 5 bases not matched to a gene. This CDR3 has 15 amino acids. The CDR3 protein is CASSGQADSYNEQFF. The DNA for the CDR3 is TGTGCCAGCAGCGGACAGGCTGACTCCTACAATGAGCAGTTCTTC.

The rearrangement uses TRBV4-1 and TRBJ1-5; TRBD1 might be the D (5 bases). Per germline, CDR1 MGHRA and CDR2 YSYEKL. This CDR3 comprises 15 residues. V lost 4 bases to trimming and J lost 5 bases, with 15 bases between them. CDR3: CASSPSWGPDQPQHF. CDR3 DNA: TGCGCCAGCAGCCCAAGTTGGGGACCAGATCAGCCCCAGCATTTT.

The CDR3 protein is CASILNPSVGDTQYF. The CDR3, as DNA: TGTGCCAGCATCTTGAATCCCAGCGTCGGAGATACGCAGTATTTT. The V and J genes are TRBV2 and TRBJ2-3, with D unclear. CDR1 and CDR2 from the germline V gene are SNHLY and FYNNEI. Trimming took 7 bases from V and 5 from J, leaving 19 bases between them. This CDR3 region has 15 residues.

The V and J genes are TRBV10-2 and TRBJ2-7; tentatively, D is TRBD1 or TRBD2 (5 bases each). The CDR3 consists of 13 residues. V was cut by 7 bases and J by 1 base, with 11 bases left in between. The germline V gene has CDR1 WSHSY and CDR2 SAAADI. In DNA, the CDR3 is TGCGCCAGCATCCCGGGACCTTCCTACGAGCAGTACTTC. Translating gives CASIPGPSYEQYF.

On this clonotype: A read error may explain this, as a much larger clone is one base away. The conserved final phenylalanine or tryptophan is absent from the CDR3, which likely points to a read error. V gene TRBV27 combines with J gene TRBJ2-1; D could derive from TRBD1 or TRBD2 (6 bases each). The CDR3 runs 14 residues. Germline lookup yields CDR1 MNHEY and CDR2 SMNVEV (reference sequence). V was cut by 5 bases and J by 7 bases, with 15 bases left in between. CDR3 protein: CASSPGTRGNEQFL. Here the CDR3 DNA reads TGTGCCAGCAGTCCCGGGACACGGGGGAATGAGCAGTTCTTA.

Ten or more counts support this clonotype. The CDR3 nucleotides read TGTGCCAGCAGCTTAGCGCGAGAGCCCCCGTCAGGCTACACCTTC. Protein sequence: CASSLAREPPSGYTF. The V call is TRBV7-9, the J call TRBJ1-2; D is uncertain. Trimming removed 0 bases at V and 8 bases at J, with 16 bases between. The CDR3 loop spans 15 amino acids. Looked up from germline, CDR1 is SEHNR and CDR2 is FQNEAQ (reference sequence).

As concerns this clonotype: This may be a read error: a much more frequent sequence differs by one nucleotide. The chain employs TRBV6-5 and TRBJ2-1; a weak D match, TRBD2 (5 bases). The CDR3 runs 14 residues. Germline CDR1 MNHEY, CDR2 SVGAGI. The CDR3 is CATQGRGIYNVQFF. CDR3 in DNA: TGTGCCACCCAAGGCCGGGGAATCTACAATGTGCAGTTCTTC.

V gene TRBV30 combines with J gene TRBJ2-1; 7 nucleotides agree with TRBD1. Germline V CDR1 and CDR2: GTSNPN, SVGIG (reference sequence). This CDR3 comprises 15 residues. Trimming took 1 base from V and 5 from J; bases not matched to a gene: 8. CDR3 sequence reads: CAWSGWDSGNNEQFF. The CDR3 DNA is TGTGCCTGGAGTGGATGGGACAGTGGGAACAATGAGCAGTTCTTC.

Concerning this clonotype itself: Possible read error: a much larger clone is one base away. The rearrangement joins TRBV7-6 to TRBJ2-1; 11 bases agree with TRBD2. Germline assignment: CDR1 SGHVS and CDR2 FNYEAQ. This CDR3 region has 17 residues. This CDR3 is CASSLGLAGGNYNVQFF. Written as DNA, the CDR3 is TGTGCCAGCAGCTTAGGATTAGCGGGGGGGAATTACAATGTGCAGTTCTTC.

This clonotype was observed at least ten times. This rearrangement joins TRBV24-1 to TRBJ2-1; 7 bases align to TRBD2. V lost 7 bases and J lost 3; bases outside the gene matches: 8. The CDR3 totals 15 residues. The germline V gene has CDR1 KGHDR and CDR2 SFDVKD. The CDR3 reads CATSTPAGDYNEQFF. The CDR3 region has the DNA TGTGCCACCAGCACGCCGGCGGGAGACTACAATGAGCAGTTCTTC.

This rearrangement joins TRBV20-1 to TRBJ2-1, with 8 bases identical to TRBD2. Losses at the gene ends were 5 bases for V and 3 bases for J; bases not matched to a gene: 15. Germline V gene sequence: CDR1 DFQATT, CDR2 SNEGSKA (reference sequence). The length of the CDR3 is 17 residues. The CDR3 loop is CSAETSEVPSLYNEQFF. The DNA of the CDR3 is TGCAGTGCTGAGACTAGCGAGGTCCCCTCCCTCTACAATGAGCAGTTCTTC.

This clonotype was seen a few times. At one end the junction does not follow the germline gene, possibly because of a read error. The rearrangement uses TRBV7-8 and TRBJ1-2; 7 bases map to TRBD1. Germline values: CDR1 SGHVS, CDR2 FQNEAQ. The CDR3 loop spans 14 amino acids. The CDR3 loop is CANSSGTADYGYTF. CDR3 DNA sequence: TGTGCCAACAGCTCCGGGACAGCGGATTATGGCTACACCTTC.

This chain joins TRBV11-2 and TRBJ1-4; no clear D. The CDR3 is 15 amino acids. From germline, CDR1 is SGHAT and CDR2 FQNNGV. Trimming removed 5 bases at V and 1 base at J, with 11 bases between. In nucleotides, the CDR3 is TGTGCCAGCAGCCTGCGCCGCCGAACTAATGAAAAACTGTTTTTT. Its protein product is CASSLRRRTNEKLFF.

This rearrangement joins TRBV29-1 to TRBJ2-1, with D tentatively TRBD1 (5 bases). The germline CDR1 and CDR2 sequences are SQVTM and ANQGSEA. The CDR3 has 11 amino acids. The V end was cut by 6 bases, the J end by 7 bases, with 10 bases between. Here the CDR3 reads CSVSQGNEQFF. CDR3 sequence (DNA): TGCAGCGTAAGCCAGGGAAATGAGCAGTTCTTC.

The rearrangement joins TRBV19 to TRBJ2-2, with TRBD1 matching 8 bases. Germline loops: CDR1 LNHDA, CDR2 SQIVND (reference sequence). V trimming: 7 bases; J trimming: 1 base; junction bases outside the gene matches: 2. The CDR3 length is 14 residues. CDR3 nucleotide sequence: TGTGCCAGTATGGACAGGGAGAACACCGGGGAGCTGTTTTTT. This translates into CASMDRENTGELFF.

This clonotype was seen ten or more times. CDR3 protein: CASGRTGRNTEAFF. In nucleotides, the CDR3 is TGTGCCAGCGGGCGGACAGGGAGGAACACTGAAGCTTTCTTT. V gene TRBV7-9 combines with J gene TRBJ1-1; 8 bases match TRBD1. V lost 8 bases and J lost 1; bases outside the gene matches: 6. Germline lookup yields CDR1 SEHNR and CDR2 FQNEAQ (reference sequence). The CDR3 consists of 14 residues.

Many counts were recorded for this clonotype. V is TRBV28 and J is TRBJ1-2; 8 bases agree with TRBD1. Trimming cost V 6 bases and J 1 base; bases outside gene matches: 10. Germline CDR1 and CDR2: MDHEN and SYDVKM. The CDR3 runs to 16 residues. CDR3 nucleotides: TGTGCCAGCAGCCACCCGGGCAGGGGGCGTAACTATGGCTACACCTTC. As protein: CASSHPGRGRNYGYTF.

This clonotype was counted ten times or more. V is TRBV7-2 and J is TRBJ2-1, with D tentatively TRBD1 or TRBD2 (6 bases each). Trimming pared 4 bases from V and 5 bases from J, leaving 12 bases between. CDR1 SGHTA and CDR2 FQGNSA come from the germline V gene. The CDR3 consists of 14 residues. The CDR3 region has the DNA TGTGCCAGCAGCTCCGGAGGGGGGAACAATGAGCAGTTCTTC. Its translation is CASSSGGGNNEQFF.

The chain combines TRBV20-1 with TRBJ1-1, with D maybe TRBD1 (6 bases). Germline V lookup: CDR1 DFQATT, CDR2 SNEGSKA (reference sequence). The V end was cut by 3 bases, the J end by 4 bases, with 15 bases between. CDR3 length: 14 residues. The CDR3 reads CSASPMRRGTEAFF. The CDR3 DNA reads as TGCAGTGCTAGTCCAATGCGCAGGGGCACTGAAGCTTTCTTT.

This clonotype was observed once. This chain links TRBV6-5 with TRBJ1-1, with 9 bases identical to TRBD1. CDR1 and CDR2 from the germline V gene are MNHEY and SVGAGI. This CDR3 spans 15 amino acids. With V trimmed by 6 bases and J by 3 bases, 8 bases remained unmatched. The DNA of the CDR3 is TGTGCCAGCAGCCCGCGGGGACAGGGATACACTGAAGCTTTCTTT. Protein: CASSPRGQGYTEAFF.

The chain couples TRBV30 to TRBJ2-7; D possibly corresponds to TRBD1 (5 bases). Trimming removed 1 base from V and 3 bases from J, with 13 bases in between. CDR3 length equals 14 residues. The germline gives CDR1 GTSNPN, CDR2 SVGIG (reference sequence). DNA for the CDR3: TGTGCCTGGAGTGGAAGGGGAAGTGGCTACGAGCAGTACTTC. Translating it yields CAWSGRGSGYEQYF.

This clonotype was detected ten times or more. The rearrangement uses TRBV11-2 and TRBJ1-2; the match to TRBD1 covers 8 bases. Germline values: CDR1 SGHAT, CDR2 FQNNGV. This CDR3 region has 13 residues. V was clipped by 5 bases and J by 5 bases; unmatched bases: 4. CDR3 DNA: TGTGCCAGCAGCCCGACAGGGGCATATGGCTACACCTTC. It is translated as CASSPTGAYGYTF. Based on the CDR3 plus reference TRBV11-2 and TRBJ1-2, the full variable domain is EAGVAQSPRYKIIEKRQSVAFWCNPISGHATLYWYQQILGQGPKLLIQFQNNGVVDDSQLPKDRFSAERLKGVDSTLKIQPAKLEDSAVYLCASSPTGAYGYTFGSGTRLTVV.

The CDR3 bases are TGTGCCAGCAGTGATATCTACCAAGAGACCCAGTACTTC. Encoded protein: CASSDIYQETQYF. V usage is TRBV2 and J usage is TRBJ2-5; no clear D. The CDR3 spans 13 residues. V lost 3 bases and J lost 0, with 5 bases in between. In germline, CDR1 is SNHLY, CDR2 FYNNEI.

This chain joins TRBV19 and TRBJ2-4; the match to TRBD2 covers 8 bases. Germline CDR1 is LNHDA and CDR2 is SQIVND (reference sequence). This CDR3 is built from 18 residues. V was pared by 3 bases and J by 0 bases, with 10 bases of the junction left unmatched. The CDR3 sequence is CASSIWFTSGIAKNIQYF. The CDR3 DNA reads as TGTGCCAGTAGTATTTGGTTTACTAGCGGAATAGCCAAAAACATTCAGTACTTC. Variable domain in full (rest from reference TRBV19 and TRBJ2-4): DGGITQSPKYLFRKEGQNVTLSCEQNLNHDAMYWYRQDPGQGLRLIYYSQIVNDFQKGDIAEGYSVSREKKESFPLTVTSAQKNPTAFYLCASSIWFTSGIAKNIQYFGAGTRLSVL.

This chain joins TRBV24-1 and TRBJ2-1, with TRBD2 matching over 8 bases. J was trimmed by 9 bases and V by 3 bases; bases with no gene match: 12. Germline CDR1 is KGHDR and CDR2 is SFDVKD. The CDR3 is 16 residues long. CDR3 loop: CATSDRDERELTEQFF. The CDR3 DNA is TGTGCCACCAGTGATCGGGATGAGCGGGAGTTAACTGAGCAGTTCTTC.

This clonotype was counted ten times or more. V is TRBV29-1 and J is TRBJ2-5; maybe TRBD1 (6 bases). Per germline, CDR1 SQVTM and CDR2 ANQGSEA. The V gene lost 0 bases and the J gene lost 5 bases, with 19 bases spanning the gap. This CDR3 is 16 amino acids long. CDR3 DNA sequence: TGCAGCGTTGAAGATCTTGTGACAGGCCTAGGGGAGACCCAGTACTTC. Protein: CSVEDLVTGLGETQYF. The whole variable domain, filled in from reference TRBV29-1 and TRBJ2-5, reads SAVISQKPSRDICQRGTSLTIQCQVDSQVTMMFWYRQQPGQSLTLIATANQGSEATYESGFVIDKFPISRPNLTFSTLTVSNMSPEDSSIYLCSVEDLVTGLGETQYFGPGTRLLVL.

V gene TRBV12-3 or TRBV12-4 combines with J gene TRBJ2-5; 7 nucleotides line up with TRBD1. This CDR3 contains 15 residues. V trimming: 6 bases; J trimming: 5 bases; junction bases outside the gene matches: 12. The CDR3 spells CASSPPNLQGETQYF. As DNA, the CDR3 is TGTGCCAGCAGCCCCCCCAATCTACAGGGGGAGACCCAGTACTTC.